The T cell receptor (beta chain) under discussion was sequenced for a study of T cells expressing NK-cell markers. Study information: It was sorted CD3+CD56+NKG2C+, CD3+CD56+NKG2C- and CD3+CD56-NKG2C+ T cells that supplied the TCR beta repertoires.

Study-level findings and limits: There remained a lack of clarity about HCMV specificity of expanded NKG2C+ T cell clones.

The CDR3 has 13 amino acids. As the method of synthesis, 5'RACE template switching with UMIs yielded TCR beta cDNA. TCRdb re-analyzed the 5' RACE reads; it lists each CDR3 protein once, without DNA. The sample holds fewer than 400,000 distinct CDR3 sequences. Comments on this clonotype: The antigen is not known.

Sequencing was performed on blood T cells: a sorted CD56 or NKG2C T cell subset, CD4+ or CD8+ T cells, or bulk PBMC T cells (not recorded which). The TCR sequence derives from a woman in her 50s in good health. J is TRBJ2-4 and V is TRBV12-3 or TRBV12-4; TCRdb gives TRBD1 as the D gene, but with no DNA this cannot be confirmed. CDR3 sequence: CASRGTMGNIQYF.